This T cell receptor beta chain came from a study of blood T cells in healthy people across ages. The authors ran a second PCR of 7 to 11 cycles using a sample-barcoded 5' primer and a J-beta primer mix. Each cDNA molecule carried a tag from a template-switch adaptor that contained 12 random nucleotides. TCRdb passed the 5' RACE reads through MiXCR, listing each CDR3 protein once. The sample lists hundreds of thousands of distinct CDR3 sequences, less than 40% occurring once. The authors extracted at least 5.5 micrograms of total RNA per sample. The study, taken as a whole, reports: Per million T cells, TCR beta diversity dropped about linearly as age rose. The unknown donor CMV status may have confounded expanded clonotype changes.

As to this clonotype: Its antigen is not known.

Sequencing used blood. This TCR was recovered from a woman older than 75 in good health.

CDR3 sequence: CATSDPHGEDTQYF. The DNA of the CDR3 is TGTGCCACCAGTGATCCCCATGGGGAAGATACGCAGTATTTT. V usage is TRBV24-1 and J usage is TRBJ2-3, with D unclear. V was pared by 3 bases and J by 5 bases, with 11 bases between. The CDR3 totals 14 residues. Germline V gives CDR1 KGHDR, CDR2 SFDVKD.